The entry that follows covers one T cell receptor beta chain sequence. The sample is drawn from a study of CD8 T cells in Susac syndrome. The CDR3 consists of 15 residues. The V end lost 4 bases, the J end lost 0 bases, and 12 bases lay between the germline ends. Germline CDR1 is SGHNT and CDR2 is YYREEE (reference sequence). Random hexamers were used to reverse transcribe roughly 0.5 to 1 ug of RNA. A single record per CDR3 protein comes from TCRdb applying MiXCR to the immunoSEQ multiplex PCR reads. The data contain just over 150,000 distinct CDR3 sequences, about 95% of them singletons. The sequencing sample was made of CD8+ T cells from PBMCs. The TCR originated in a human donor with multiple sclerosis. V is TRBV5-4 and J is TRBJ2-3, with D possibly matching TRBD2 (6 bases). The CDR3 region has the DNA TGTGCCAGCAGCCAGTTGGGGGGTAGCACAGATACGCAGTATTTT. Amino acid sequence: CASSQLGGSTDTQYF.